This record looks at one T cell receptor beta chain sequence and its context. Its antigen is not known. The data derive from a study of blood T cells in healthy people across ages. Study observations and caveats: Estimated diversity that came from one million T cells was considered an underestimate.

This CDR3 comprises 15 residues. The germline gives CDR1 SGHKS, CDR2 YYEKEE (reference sequence). V gave up 2 bases and J gave up 0 bases, with 11 bases separating them. Isolation recovered at least 7 million PBMCs from every sample. Using a J-beta primer mix together with a sample-barcoded 5' primer, a second PCR was run for about 6 to 12 cycles. A template-switch adaptor with 12 random nucleotides tagged each cDNA molecule. TCRdb ran MiXCR on the 5' RACE reads and lists one entry per CDR3 protein. The top ten hold about 4% of the sample, which has over a million distinct CDR3 sequences, around 40% seen once.

The clonotype was recovered from a woman between 18 and 30 years old in good health. The genes are TRBV5-5 and TRBJ2-5, with D unclear. Sequenced material: blood. The CDR3 loop reads CASSFPGYNQETQYF. The CDR3 bases are TGTGCCAGCAGCTTCCCCGGGTACAACCAAGAGACCCAGTACTTC.